Included here is one T cell receptor (beta chain) sequence, with context. The entry originates in a study of T cell changes during pregnancy in multiple sclerosis. Profiling relied on immunoSEQ multiplex PCR, and the TCRdb table lists in-frame clones only, not all of them. The sample records over 45,000 clones, 80% to 90% being singletons. The CDR3 is 15 amino acids. Between the trimmed V and J ends, which lost 6 bases and 3 bases, there was a span of 14 bases. The germline gives CDR1 SNHLY, CDR2 FYNNEI. The clonotype originates from a female donor with multiple sclerosis, enrolled in a pregnancy study. J is TRBJ1-4 and V is TRBV2; a weak D match, TRBD1 (5 bases). The starting material was peripheral blood, obtained in the first trimester of pregnancy. The CDR3 spells CASSYQGAANEKLFF. Written as DNA, the CDR3 is TGTGCCAGCAGCTATCAGGGTGCAGCTAATGAAAAACTGTTTTTT.